These T cell receptor beta chains were read from a single sample in a study of blood T cell repertoires in COVID-19. Assay: immunoSEQ multiplex PCR; the TCRdb copy retains only in-frame clones and omits some. Of some 390,000 clones in the sample, 85% to 90% were seen once. The sample consisted of PBMCs or T cells enriched from blood (not recorded which). The source is a man younger than 40 who had recovered from COVID-19. Both conserved end residues are part of each CDR3. Each record gives: D gene, J gene, clone size, V gene, CDR3 DNA, CDR3 protein. D genes are given only for firm matches. For some rows the clone size is stated as once, few or many, or as a class when expanded; others skip it.

- | TRBJ2-3 | - | TRBV27 | TGTGCCAGCAGTTTAACAGGACAGAGCACAGATACGCAGTATTTT | CASSLTGQSTDTQYF
- | TRBJ2-5 | - | TRBV6-5 | TGTGCCAGCAGTCCCAATTCCCCCAAAGAGACCCAGTACTTC | CASSPNSPKETQYF
- | TRBJ2-7 | - | TRBV2 | TGTGCCAGCAGGGGACAAGTCTACGAGCAGTACTTC | CASRGQVYEQYF
TRBD2 | TRBJ2-1 | - | TRBV4-2 | TGTGCCAGCAGCCATAATCTTCCAGGACTAGCGGACTACAATGAGCAGTTCTTC | CASSHNLPGLADYNEQFF
TRBD1 | TRBJ1-2 | - | TRBV27 | TGTGCCAGCAGTTTATCGACAGGGCACTATGGCTACACCTTC | CASSLSTGHYGYTF
TRBD2 | TRBJ2-2 | - | TRBV12-5 | TGTGCTAGTGGTTTCTCACTAGCGTCGAACACCGGGGAGCTGTTTTTT | CASGFSLASNTGELFF
TRBD2 | TRBJ2-3 | - | TRBV11-2 | TGTGCCAGCAGCCGCGGGACTAGTTACCGGGGGGATACGCAGTATTTT | CASSRGTSYRGDTQYF
- | TRBJ1-3 | - | TRBV28 | TGTGCCAGCAGCTCTGTGCGAAAAGAGGGAAGCACCATATATTTT | CASSSVRKEGSTIYF
- | TRBJ2-3 | - | TRBV21-1 | TGTGCCAGCCCCAGGGGGACAGATACGCAGTATTTT | CASPRGTDTQYF
- | TRBJ2-1 | - | TRBV19 | TGTGCCAGTAGTCTGCTCAGTGAGCAGTTCTTC | CASSLLSEQFF
- | TRBJ2-6 | - | TRBV20-1 | TGCAGTGCCAGTAGGCAGGGGAGCTCTGGGGCCAACGTCCTGACTTTC | CSASRQGSSGANVLTF
- | TRBJ2-1 | - | TRBV4-1 | TGCGCCAGCAGCCAAGGTTCCGGCTACAATGAGCAGTTCTTC | CASSQGSGYNEQFF
- | TRBJ2-5 | - | TRBV9 | TGTGCCAGCAGCGTAGAAAGGACTCCCCAAGAGACCCAGTACTTC | CASSVERTPQETQYF
TRBD2 | TRBJ2-1 | - | TRBV27 | TGTGCCAGCAGTATTCAACCTAAAACTAGCGGTTCATACCCCAATGAGCAGTTCTTC | CASSIQPKTSGSYPNEQFF
- | TRBJ1-5 | - | TRBV28 | TGTGCCAGCAGCCCCCATTCGGGGAGCCAGCCCCAGCATTTT | CASSPHSGSQPQHF
- | TRBJ1-4 | - | TRBV10-3 | TGTGCCATCAGTGGGACATCAACTAATGAAAAACTGTTTTTT | CAISGTSTNEKLFF
TRBD2 | TRBJ2-1 | - | TRBV5-1 | TGCGCCAGCAGCTTGGCCGGGGAGGGTGAGCAGTTCTTC | CASSLAGEGEQFF
- | TRBJ1-2 | - | TRBV7-9 | TGTGCCAGCAGCTTCGGCAGGGTCGGCTATGGCTACACCTTC | CASSFGRVGYGYTF
- | TRBJ2-3 | - | TRBV3-1/TRBV3-2 | TGTGCCAGCAGCCAAGACAGGACATGGAGTGGGGATACGCAGTATTTT | CASSQDRTWSGDTQYF
- | TRBJ2-7 | - | TRBV24-1 | TGTGCCACCAGTGATTCAGGGTCGCCAAGCTCCTACGAGCAGTACTTC | CATSDSGSPSSYEQYF
TRBD1 | TRBJ1-5 | - | TRBV27 | TGTGCCAGCAGACTTGGACAGGGTCATCAGCCCCAGCATTTT | CASRLGQGHQPQHF
- | TRBJ2-7 | - | TRBV12-3/TRBV12-4 | TGTGCCAGCACCGAGGGCATCTACGAGCAGTACTTC | CASTEGIYEQYF
TRBD1 | TRBJ1-4 | - | TRBV13 | TGTGCCAGCAGCTTAGGGACAGGGACGACCGCAACTAATGAAAAACTGTTTTTT | CASSLGTGTTATNEKLFF
- | TRBJ1-5 | once | TRBV19 | TGTGCCAGTAGTATTTTGACAGGTTGGGGGCAGCCCCAGCATTTT | CASSILTGWGQPQHF
TRBD2 | TRBJ2-1 | - | TRBV7-9 | TGTGCCAGCAGCTTTGGGGGACTAGCGGGAGGGAATGAGCAGTTCTTC | CASSFGGLAGGNEQFF
TRBD1 | TRBJ2-7 | - | TRBV11-2 | TGTGCCAGCACACGACAGGGTCCCTACGAGCAGTACTTC | CASTRQGPYEQYF
TRBD2 | TRBJ2-3 | - | TRBV11-3 | TGTGCCAGCAGCCTGGGACTAGAGAGTTACACAGATACGCAGTATTTT | CASSLGLESYTDTQYF
- | TRBJ2-1 | - | TRBV19 | TGTGCCAGTAGGGGGGGGCTCAATGAGCAGTTCTTC | CASRGGLNEQFF
TRBD2 | TRBJ2-1 | - | TRBV9 | TGTGCCAGCAGCCACCCCCTAGCGGAGCTCGGCAATGAGCAGTTCTTC | CASSHPLAELGNEQFF
- | TRBJ1-5 | - | TRBV30 | TGTGCCTGGAGTCCCTATCTTCCCCCGAGCAATCAGCCCCAGCATTTT | CAWSPYLPPSNQPQHF
TRBD2 | TRBJ2-3 | - | TRBV12-3/TRBV12-4 | TGTGCCAGCAGGAGCGGGAGTGCAGATACGCAGTATTTT | CASRSGSADTQYF